The 22 T cell receptor beta chains below all came from one sample that was sequenced in a study of T cell changes during pregnancy in multiple sclerosis. The assay was immunoSEQ multiplex PCR, and TCRdb's table has in-frame clones only and misses some. The table lists some 60,000 clones, approximately 90% of them singletons. The sequencing used CD4+ T cells from peripheral blood mononuclear cells, collected in the third trimester of pregnancy. Receptors originate from a female donor with multiple sclerosis, enrolled in a pregnancy study.

The chain is built from TRBV19 and TRBJ2-7; 10 nucleotides match TRBD1. This CDR3 has 17 residues. Germline V gives CDR1 LNHDA, CDR2 SQIVND (reference sequence). The V gene end was trimmed by 5 bases and the J gene end by 5 bases; junction bases not matched to a gene: 15. The CDR3 DNA is TGTGCCAGTAGTCCTGGGACAGGGGCCTCGGGGAAAAACGAGCAGTACTTC. Protein: CASSPGTGASGKNEQYF.

The chain joins TRBV6-1 to TRBJ2-1; 9 nucleotides agree with TRBD2. Germline V lookup: CDR1 MNHNS, CDR2 SASEGT. With 5 bases clipped from V and 6 bases from J, the junction kept 5 bases outside the gene matches. The CDR3 sequence is 14 residues long. CDR3 coding DNA: TGTGCCAGCAGTCCGCGGGAGGGTTCCAATGAGCAGTTCTTC. This encodes CASSPREGSNEQFF.

The chain is built from TRBV5-8 and TRBJ2-5, with D perhaps TRBD1 (6 bases). Germline lookup yields CDR1 SGHTS and CDR2 YDEGEE. There are 13 residues in the CDR3. V gave up 3 bases and J gave up 3 bases, with 9 bases separating them. The CDR3 DNA sequence: TGTGCCAGCAGCTCCGGACAGAAAGAGACCCAGTACTTC. Protein sequence: CASSSGQKETQYF.

J is TRBJ1-1 and V is TRBV2; D may be TRBD1 (6 bases). The V gene lost 6 bases and the J gene lost 3 bases, with 17 bases spanning the gap. The length of the CDR3 is 15 residues. CDR1 is SNHLY, CDR2 FYNNEI, per germline. The CDR3 sequence is CASRALGGAYTEAFF. CDR3 nucleotide sequence: TGTGCCAGCAGGGCCCTTGGGGGGGCTTACACTGAAGCTTTCTTT.

This clone came up once. The J gene is TRBJ1-4, the V gene TRBV4-2; 10 bases are shared with TRBD1. CDR3 length equals 15 residues. Germline lookup yields CDR1 LGHNA and CDR2 YNFKEQ. After removal of 0 bases from V and 7 bases from J, the junction contained 2 bases not matched to a gene. Here the CDR3 reads CASSQDRDRGEKLFF. The CDR3, as DNA: TGTGCCAGCAGCCAAGATCGGGACAGGGGTGAAAAACTGTTTTTT.

The chain recombines TRBV5-1 with TRBJ2-3; the match to TRBD2 covers 9 bases. The CDR3 totals 16 residues. After removal of 2 bases from V and 3 bases from J, the junction contained 7 bases not matched to a gene. Germline-derived CDR1 and CDR2 are SGHRS and YFSETQ. The CDR3 DNA follows: TGCGCCAGCAGCTTAATTGGCGGGGGGGCGACAGATACGCAGTATTTT. Its protein is CASSLIGGGATDTQYF.

This clone was observed a single time. The chain combines TRBV7-3 with TRBJ2-3, with 7 bases matching TRBD1. The CDR3 extends over 15 amino acids. V lost 4 bases and J lost 0; bases outside the gene matches: 4. CDR1 and CDR2 (germline): SGHTA, FQGTGA. For the CDR3, the DNA is TGTGCCAGCAGCTATCAGGGGGAAAGCACAGATACGCAGTATTTT. It encodes CASSYQGESTDTQYF. Based on the CDR3 plus reference TRBV7-3 and TRBJ2-3, the full variable domain is GAGVSQTPSNKVTEKGKYVELRCDPISGHTALYWYRQSLGQGPEFLIYFQGTGAADDSGLPNDRFFAVRPEGSVSTLKIQRTERGDSAVYLCASSYQGESTDTQYFGPGTRLTVL.

This sequence joins TRBV7-6 and TRBJ1-1; D call uncertain. Germline V gives CDR1 SGHVS, CDR2 FNYEAQ. V shed 1 base and J shed 4 bases, with 13 bases lying between them. This CDR3 is built from 15 residues. The CDR3 bases are TGTGCCAGCAGCTTAGTGGAGGGATCGGGCACTGAAGCTTTCTTT. It specifies CASSLVEGSGTEAFF. Full variable domain (outside the CDR3, taken from reference TRBV7-6 and TRBJ1-1): GAGVSQSPRYKVTKRGQDVALRCDPISGHVSLYWYRQALGQGPEFLTYFNYEAQQDKSGLPNDRFSAERPEGSISTLTIQRTEQRDSAMYRCASSLVEGSGTEAFFGQGTRLTVV.

This chain joins TRBV9 and TRBJ2-3; D is possibly TRBD2 (6 bases). V lost 0 bases and J 0 bases, leaving 8 bases between the germline ends. Germline V gene sequence: CDR1 SGDLS, CDR2 YYNGEE. This CDR3 comprises 15 residues. CDR3 protein: CASSVAGRSTDTQYF. The CDR3 coding sequence is TGTGCCAGCAGCGTAGCGGGGAGGAGCACAGATACGCAGTATTTT.

The genes are TRBV2 and TRBJ1-1; no clear D gene. The germline V gene has CDR1 SNHLY and CDR2 FYNNEI. The CDR3 runs 14 residues. V lost 3 bases to trimming and J lost 0 bases, with 8 bases between them. CDR3 nucleotides: TGTGCCAGCAGTGATCTCAGTTTGAACACTGAAGCTTTCTTT. Encoded protein: CASSDLSLNTEAFF. The variable domain in full, completed from reference TRBV2 and TRBJ1-1, reads EPEVTQTPSHQVTQMGQEVILRCVPISNHLYFYWYRQILGQKVEFLVSFYNNEISEKSEIFDDQFSVERPDGSNFTLKIRSTKLEDSAMYFCASSDLSLNTEAFFGQGTRLTVV.

V is TRBV4-2 and J is TRBJ2-1, with 10 bases fitting TRBD2. This CDR3 region has 17 residues. The trim removed 1 base at V and 6 bases at J, leaving 9 bases unmatched. Germline values: CDR1 LGHNA, CDR2 YNFKEQ. CDR3 protein: CASSQGWGGLASNEQFF. The CDR3 nucleotides read TGTGCCAGCAGCCAAGGATGGGGGGGACTAGCGTCCAATGAGCAGTTCTTC.

The chain combines TRBV6-5 with TRBJ2-7; 9 nucleotides align to TRBD2. CDR1 is MNHEY and CDR2 is SVGAGI in the germline V gene. The trim removed 6 bases at V and 2 bases at J, leaving 8 bases unmatched. The CDR3 sequence is 15 residues long. CDR3 DNA: TGTGCCAGCAGCCCCGAGCGGGGGGCAACCTACGAGCAGTACTTC. As protein: CASSPERGATYEQYF.

V is TRBV30 and J is TRBJ2-5; no firm D call. The CDR3 has 13 residues. V gave up 0 bases and J gave up 2 bases, with 7 bases separating them. Germline V gene data show CDR1 as GTSNPN and CDR2 as SVGIG (reference sequence). The CDR3 reads CAWSVRLQETQYF. The CDR3 DNA follows: TGTGCCTGGAGTGTTCGGTTACAAGAGACCCAGTACTTC.

The V gene is TRBV14, the J gene TRBJ2-5, with D uncertain. Trimming removed 1 base at V and 5 bases at J, with 2 bases between. The length of the CDR3 is 11 residues. From germline, CDR1 is SGHDN and CDR2 FVKESK. The CDR3 bases are TGTGCCAGCAGCCAAGCTGAGACCCAGTACTTC. This codes for CASSQAETQYF.

The chain carries TRBV2 and TRBJ2-7, with a tentative D call TRBD1 (6 bases). The CDR3 runs 14 residues. Per germline, CDR1 SNHLY and CDR2 FYNNEI. Trimming shortened V by 4 bases and J by 2 bases, and 12 bases separated the two germline ends. CDR3 in amino acids: CASSADRFTYEQYF. DNA for the CDR3: TGTGCCAGCAGTGCCGACAGGTTCACCTACGAGCAGTACTTC.

This clone has only one observation. V and J are TRBV18 and TRBJ1-1; D is possibly TRBD1 (5 bases). The CDR3 is made up of 15 amino acids. Germline assignment: CDR1 KGHSH and CDR2 LQKENI. V lost 0 bases and J 4 bases, leaving 12 bases between the germline ends. For the CDR3, the DNA is TGTGCCAGCTCACCACCGGGACTTCGCGTCACTGAAGCTTTCTTT. Its protein product is CASSPPGLRVTEAFF.

The chain couples TRBV7-6 to TRBJ2-2, with 9 nucleotides matching TRBD1. Trimming at V came to 5 bases and at J to 4 bases, leaving 5 bases not matched to a gene. The CDR3 sequence is 15 residues long. The germline V gene has CDR1 SGHVS and CDR2 FNYEAQ. The CDR3 DNA reads as TGTGCCAGCAGCCAACAGGGGGCGAGCACCGGGGAGCTGTTTTTT. Residues: CASSQQGASTGELFF.

The chain joins TRBV19 to TRBJ2-5; 7 bases line up with TRBD1. V shed 6 bases and J 2 bases; nucleotides not matched to a gene: 9. This CDR3 has 15 residues. Germline V lookup: CDR1 LNHDA, CDR2 SQIVND (reference sequence). The CDR3 is CASSETRTGQETQYF. CDR3 DNA: TGTGCCAGTAGCGAGACCCGGACAGGTCAAGAGACCCAGTACTTC.

This rearrangement joins TRBV7-2 to TRBJ2-1; unclear D gene. V dropped 0 bases and J dropped 0 bases, with 9 bases sitting between them. The germline V gene encodes CDR1 SGHTA and CDR2 FQGNSA. This CDR3 is built from 16 residues. CDR3 in amino acids: CASSLAPILSYNEQFF. The CDR3 coding sequence is TGTGCCAGCAGCTTAGCGCCCATACTCTCCTACAATGAGCAGTTCTTC. The full variable domain, completed using reference TRBV7-2 and TRBJ2-1, is GAGVSQSPSNKVTEKGKDVELRCDPISGHTALYWYRQSLGQGLEFLIYFQGNSAPDKSGLPSDRFSAERTGGSVSTLTIQRTQQEDSAVYLCASSLAPILSYNEQFFGPGTRLTVL.

The rearrangement links TRBV9 to TRBJ1-5; 8 nucleotides line up with TRBD1. This CDR3 is 15 amino acids long. From germline, CDR1 is SGDLS and CDR2 YYNGEE. With V trimmed by 4 bases and J by 10 bases, 13 bases remained unmatched. This CDR3 is CASSLSGQGGGPQHF. The CDR3 nucleotides read TGTGCCAGCAGCTTATCCGGACAGGGTGGAGGTCCCCAGCATTTT.

V gene TRBV5-4 combines with J gene TRBJ2-7, with a tentative D call TRBD2 (6 bases). Germline V gene sequence: CDR1 SGHNT, CDR2 YYREEE (reference sequence). With 4 bases removed from V and 0 bases from J, the gap between germline ends came to 17 bases. This CDR3 comprises 16 residues. The CDR3: CASSSPGSQSSYEQYF. The CDR3 DNA follows: TGTGCCAGCAGCAGTCCCGGGAGCCAGAGCTCCTACGAGCAGTACTTC.

The V call is TRBV5-1, the J call TRBJ2-5; the D gene is possibly TRBD2 (5 bases). The CDR3 runs to 15 residues. Germline values: CDR1 SGHRS, CDR2 YFSETQ. Between the trimmed V and J ends, which lost 0 bases and 2 bases, there was a span of 11 bases. DNA for the CDR3: TGCGCCAGCAGCTTGGATGGTCGGGAACAAGAGACCCAGTACTTC. Its protein is CASSLDGREQETQYF.